The sequence of this TCR beta chain was determined in a study of blood T cell repertoires in COVID-19 (dated by TCRdb to between 2020 and 2021). Study-level background: The collaborator samples originated in the United States, Italy and Spain and spanned the acute and convalescent phases of COVID-19. The material from the prospective study consisted of cDNA or gDNA derived from T cells, B-cell-depleted T cells, or PBMCs. Sample metadata almost always included a de-identified subject ID, COVID-19 status, age in years and sex. The dataset comprised deeply sampled blood TCRbeta repertoires from subjects exposed to, actively infected with, or recovered from COVID-19. Where available, HLA class I and class II types were taken from metadata supplied by the sample provider and were not determined by assay-based typing. A freely available public database, intended as a resource for researchers studying the immune response to SARS-CoV-2, is where the repertoires were released. The samples were drawn from the first 160 participants of the ongoing ImmuneRACE study and from 1,254 subjects provided by 6 global collaborators. Findings and caveats that apply to the study as a whole: Clinical and demographic metadata were provided uncurated, with the amount varying by source and participant.

As regards this clone: It has no known antigen specificity. No much larger clonotype is one base removed from it; base qualities were not supplied.

The immunoSEQ Assay, a bias-controlled multiplex PCR, was used to amplify TCRbeta CDR3 regions from genomic DNA. The authors' analysis ran thus. Nucleated cell counts per sample were estimated from amplification of reference gene primers within the assay. To quantify the absolute abundance of each unique TCRbeta CDR3 rearrangement, sequence reads were collapsed and filtered. For each sample, productive Simpson clonality was calculated by taking the square root of Simpson's diversity index across productive rearrangements. Held by TCRdb, this immuneACCESS table contains in-frame sequences only and omits some clones. Under half of the omission traces to an unresolved V gene where checked; the cause of the rest is unknown. V, J and clone size reflect that table, while D and trimming were determined from the DNA. The sample table holds 200,000 to 250,000 clones, of which around 90% were seen once. The ten largest account for approximately 15% of the sample.

Participants in the prospective study were enrolled through a virtual design, were aged roughly 18 to 100 years, and lived in roughly 25 United States geographic areas. To assign participants to cohorts, the prospective study relied on clinical history that participants themselves reported in a screening survey and a study questionnaire. A participant counted as exposed if, within 2 weeks of entering the study, that participant had been in contact with someone who had a PCR-confirmed or clinician-diagnosed COVID-19 case. In the prospective study, mobile phlebotomists collected whole blood, serum and a nasopharyngeal or oropharyngeal swab from each participant. Prospective study participants could optionally give additional blood draws and questionnaires over an approximately 2-month period. Blood samples from the prospective study were shipped frozen or at room temperature prior to DNA extraction.

CDR1 SGHRS and CDR2 YFSETQ are derived from the germline V gene. The CDR3 runs 15 amino acids, cysteine and phenylalanine included. Only CDR3 DNA is held: 45 bases, read in frame from base 1. At the junction V is shortened by 2 bases and J by 0 bases, with 9 bases in between. This clonotype was obtained from a man younger than 40 who had been exposed to COVID-19. This receptor chain uses TRBV5-1 and TRBJ1-5, with TRBD1 perhaps the D gene, on 6 matching bases. The sequencing sample was made of PBMCs or T cells enriched from blood (not recorded which). The CDR3 reads as follows: CASSLRGGSNQPQHF. The nucleotides read TGCGCCAGCAGCTTAAGGGGGGGTAGCAATCAGCCCCAGCATTTT.